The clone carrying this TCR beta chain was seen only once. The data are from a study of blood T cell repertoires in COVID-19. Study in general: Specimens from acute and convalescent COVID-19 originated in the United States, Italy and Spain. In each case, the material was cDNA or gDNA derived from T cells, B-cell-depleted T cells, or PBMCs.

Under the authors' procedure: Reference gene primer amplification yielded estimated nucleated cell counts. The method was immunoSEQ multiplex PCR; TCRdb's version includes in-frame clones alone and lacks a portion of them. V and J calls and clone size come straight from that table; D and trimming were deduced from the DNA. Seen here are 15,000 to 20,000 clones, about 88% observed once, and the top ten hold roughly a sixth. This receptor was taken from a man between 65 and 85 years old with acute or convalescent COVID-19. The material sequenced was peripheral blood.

The CDR3: CASRAHNSYEQYF. The DNA for the CDR3 is TGTGCCAGCAGGGCTCATAACTCCTACGAGCAGTACTTC. The chain links TRBV27 to TRBJ2-7; no clear D. Germline CDR1 reads MNHEY; CDR2 reads SMNVEV (reference sequence). Trimming took 6 bases from V and 0 from J, leaving 9 bases between them. The CDR3 is made up of 13 amino acids.